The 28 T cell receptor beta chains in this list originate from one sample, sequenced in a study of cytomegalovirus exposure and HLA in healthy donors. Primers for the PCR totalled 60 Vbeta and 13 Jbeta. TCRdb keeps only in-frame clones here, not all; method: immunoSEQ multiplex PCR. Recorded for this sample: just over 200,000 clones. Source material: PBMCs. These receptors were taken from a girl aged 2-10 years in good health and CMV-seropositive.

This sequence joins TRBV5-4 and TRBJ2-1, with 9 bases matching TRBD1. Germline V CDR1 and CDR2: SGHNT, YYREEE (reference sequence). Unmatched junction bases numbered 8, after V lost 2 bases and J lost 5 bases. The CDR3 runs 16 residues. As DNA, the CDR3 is TGTGCCAGCAGCTTAAAACAGGGGGCTGCTGACAATGAGCAGTTCTTC. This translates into CASSLKQGAADNEQFF.

In DNA form, the CDR3 reads TGTGCCAGCAGTCATCGGGACAGGTCGGAGCAGTTCTTC. It translates to CASSHRDRSEQFF. V usage is TRBV6-5 and J usage is TRBJ2-1, with 8 bases that match TRBD1. The CDR3 is 13 residues long. Trimming took 5 bases from V and 10 from J; bases not matched to a gene: 7. Per germline, CDR1 MNHEY and CDR2 SVGAGI.

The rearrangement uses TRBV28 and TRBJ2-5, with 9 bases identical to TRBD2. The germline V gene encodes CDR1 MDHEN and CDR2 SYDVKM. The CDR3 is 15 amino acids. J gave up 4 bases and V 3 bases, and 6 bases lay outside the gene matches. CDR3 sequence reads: CASSFWEAGGETQYF. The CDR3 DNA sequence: TGTGCCAGCAGTTTTTGGGAAGCGGGGGGAGAGACCCAGTACTTC. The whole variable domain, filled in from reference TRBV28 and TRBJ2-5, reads DVKVTQSSRYLVKRTGEKVFLECVQDMDHENMFWYRQDPGLGLRLIYFSYDVKMKEKGDIPEGYSVSREKKERFSLILESASTNQTSMYLCASSFWEAGGETQYFGPGTRLLVL.

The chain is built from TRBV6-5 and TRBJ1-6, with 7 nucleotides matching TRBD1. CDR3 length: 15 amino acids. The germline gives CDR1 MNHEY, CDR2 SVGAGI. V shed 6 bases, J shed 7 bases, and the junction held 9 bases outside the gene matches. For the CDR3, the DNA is TGTGCCAGCAGGAAACAGGGACAGTGGAATTCACCCCTCCACTTT. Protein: CASRKQGQWNSPLHF.

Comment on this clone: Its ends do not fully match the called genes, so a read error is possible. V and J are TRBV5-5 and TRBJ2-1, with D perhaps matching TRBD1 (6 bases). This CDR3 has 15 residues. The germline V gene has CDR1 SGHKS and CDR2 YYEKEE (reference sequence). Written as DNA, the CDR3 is TGTGCCAGCAGCCATTCCGGGACAACCTACAATGAGCAGCTCTTC. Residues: CASSHSGTTYNEQLF.

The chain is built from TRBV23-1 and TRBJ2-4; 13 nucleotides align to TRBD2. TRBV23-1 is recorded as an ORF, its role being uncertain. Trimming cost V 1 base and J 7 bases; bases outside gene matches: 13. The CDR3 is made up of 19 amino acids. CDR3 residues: CASSQLGLAGFPLKNIQYF. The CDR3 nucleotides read TGCGCCAGCAGTCAATTGGGACTAGCGGGATTTCCTTTGAAGAACATTCAGTACTTC.

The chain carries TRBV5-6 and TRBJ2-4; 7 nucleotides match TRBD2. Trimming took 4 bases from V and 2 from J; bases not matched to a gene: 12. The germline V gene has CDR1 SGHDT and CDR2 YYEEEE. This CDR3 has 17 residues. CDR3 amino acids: CASSGPGGPLSKNIQYF. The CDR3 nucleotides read TGTGCCAGCAGCGGCCCGGGGGGACCTCTTTCCAAAAACATTCAGTACTTC.

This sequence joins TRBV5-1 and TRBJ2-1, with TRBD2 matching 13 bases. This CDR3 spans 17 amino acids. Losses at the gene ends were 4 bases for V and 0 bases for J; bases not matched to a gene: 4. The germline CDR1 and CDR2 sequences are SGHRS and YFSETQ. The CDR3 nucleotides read TGCGCCAGCAGCCTGGGACTAGCGGGAAGCTCCTACAATGAGCAGTTCTTC. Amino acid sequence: CASSLGLAGSSYNEQFF.

CDR3 sequence (DNA): TGTGCCAGCAGTTTGACAGAATCTAACACTGAAGCTTTCTTT. Protein sequence: CASSLTESNTEAFF. V gene TRBV28 combines with J gene TRBJ1-1; perhaps TRBD1 as D (5 bases). V gave up 3 bases and J gave up 2 bases, with 10 bases separating them. This CDR3 contains 14 residues. Germline lookup yields CDR1 MDHEN and CDR2 SYDVKM.

CDR3 amino acids: CASSQPRTPVSGANVLTF. The CDR3 DNA is TGTGCCAGCAGCCAACCACGGACACCCGTCTCTGGGGCCAACGTCCTGACTTTC. The chain combines TRBV4-2 with TRBJ2-6, with a tentative D call TRBD1 (5 bases). V dropped 2 bases and J dropped 0 bases, with 14 bases sitting between them. CDR1 and CDR2 from the germline V gene are LGHNA and YNFKEQ. The CDR3 totals 18 residues.

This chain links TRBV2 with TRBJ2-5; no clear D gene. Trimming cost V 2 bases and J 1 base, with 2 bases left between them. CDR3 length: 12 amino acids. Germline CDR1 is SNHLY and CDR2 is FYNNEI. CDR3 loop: CASSELQETQYF. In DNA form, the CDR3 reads TGTGCCAGCAGTGAACTCCAAGAGACCCAGTACTTC.

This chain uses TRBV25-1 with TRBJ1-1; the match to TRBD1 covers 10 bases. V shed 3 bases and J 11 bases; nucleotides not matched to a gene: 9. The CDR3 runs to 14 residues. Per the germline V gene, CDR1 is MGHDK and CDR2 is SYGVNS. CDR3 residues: CASSEGQGRFSAFF. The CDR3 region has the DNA TGTGCCAGCAGTGAGGGACAGGGGAGGTTTTCGGCTTTCTTT.

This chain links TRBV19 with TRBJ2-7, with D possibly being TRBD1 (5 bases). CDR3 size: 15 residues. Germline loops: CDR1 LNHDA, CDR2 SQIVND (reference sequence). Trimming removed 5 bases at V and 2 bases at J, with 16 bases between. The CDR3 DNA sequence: TGTGCCAGTAGTCGGCTGGTTGACAGACCCTACGAGCAGTACTTC. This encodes CASSRLVDRPYEQYF.

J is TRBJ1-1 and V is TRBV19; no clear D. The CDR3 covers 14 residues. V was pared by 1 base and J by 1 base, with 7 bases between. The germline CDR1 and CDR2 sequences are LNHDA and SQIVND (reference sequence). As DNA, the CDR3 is TGTGCCAGTAGTATAGCGGCGGAGAACACTGAAGCTTTCTTT. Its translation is CASSIAAENTEAFF.

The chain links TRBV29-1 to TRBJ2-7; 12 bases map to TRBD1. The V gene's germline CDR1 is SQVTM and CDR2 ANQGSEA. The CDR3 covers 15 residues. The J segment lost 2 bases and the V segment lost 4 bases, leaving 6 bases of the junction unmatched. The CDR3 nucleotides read TGCAGCGTTGGATCCGGGACAGGGGGCCCCTACGAGCAGTACTTC. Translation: CSVGSGTGGPYEQYF.

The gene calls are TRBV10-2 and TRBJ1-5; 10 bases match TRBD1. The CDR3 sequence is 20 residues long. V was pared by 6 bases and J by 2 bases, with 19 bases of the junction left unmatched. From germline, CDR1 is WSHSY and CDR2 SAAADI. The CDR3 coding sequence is TGCGCCAGCAGGAAATGGGATGGGACAGGGGAGGATCAGGGCAATCAGCCCCAGCATTTT. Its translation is CASRKWDGTGEDQGNQPQHF.

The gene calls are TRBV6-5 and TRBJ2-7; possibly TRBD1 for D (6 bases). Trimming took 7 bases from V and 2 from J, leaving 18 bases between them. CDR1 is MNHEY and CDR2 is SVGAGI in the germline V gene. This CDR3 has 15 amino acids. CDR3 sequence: CASKLGGHQTYEQYF. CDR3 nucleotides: TGTGCCAGCAAACTAGGGGGACACCAAACCTACGAGCAGTACTTC.

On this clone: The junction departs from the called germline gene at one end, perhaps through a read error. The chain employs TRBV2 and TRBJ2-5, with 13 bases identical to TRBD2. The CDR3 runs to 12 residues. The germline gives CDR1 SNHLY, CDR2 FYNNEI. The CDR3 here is CASTTPGLAGHF. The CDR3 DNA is TGTGCCAGCACCACCCCGGGACTAGCGGGGCACTTC.

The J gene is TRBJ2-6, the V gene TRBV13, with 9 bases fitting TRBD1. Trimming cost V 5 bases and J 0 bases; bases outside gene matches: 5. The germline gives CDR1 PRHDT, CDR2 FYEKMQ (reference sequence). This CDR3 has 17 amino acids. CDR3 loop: CASSPTDRGSGANVLTF. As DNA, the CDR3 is TGTGCCAGCAGCCCGACGGACAGGGGCTCTGGGGCCAACGTCCTGACTTTC.

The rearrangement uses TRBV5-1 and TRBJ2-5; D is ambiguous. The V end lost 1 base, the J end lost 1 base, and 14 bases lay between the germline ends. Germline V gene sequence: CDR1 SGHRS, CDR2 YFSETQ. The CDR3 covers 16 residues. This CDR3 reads CASSLLVGSTQETQYF. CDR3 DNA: TGCGCCAGCAGCTTGCTTGTTGGCAGTACCCAAGAGACCCAGTACTTC.

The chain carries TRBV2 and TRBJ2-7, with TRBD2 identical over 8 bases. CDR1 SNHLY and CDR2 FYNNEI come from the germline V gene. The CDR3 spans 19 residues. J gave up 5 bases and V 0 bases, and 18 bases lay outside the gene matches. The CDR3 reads CASSEALLKPGLVFDEQYF. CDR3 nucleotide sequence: TGTGCCAGCAGTGAAGCGCTTCTAAAACCGGGACTAGTGTTTGACGAGCAGTACTTC.

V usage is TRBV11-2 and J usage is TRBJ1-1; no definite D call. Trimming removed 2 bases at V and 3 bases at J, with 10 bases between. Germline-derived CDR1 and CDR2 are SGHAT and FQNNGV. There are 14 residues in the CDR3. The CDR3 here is CASSLLSLHTEAFF. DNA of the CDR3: TGTGCCAGCAGCTTATTATCTCTTCACACTGAAGCTTTCTTT.

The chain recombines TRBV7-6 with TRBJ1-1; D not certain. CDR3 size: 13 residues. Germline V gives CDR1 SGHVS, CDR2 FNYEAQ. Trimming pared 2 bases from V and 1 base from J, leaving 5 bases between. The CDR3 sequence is CASSLSRNTEAFF. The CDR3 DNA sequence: TGTGCCAGCAGCTTATCCAGGAACACTGAAGCTTTCTTT.

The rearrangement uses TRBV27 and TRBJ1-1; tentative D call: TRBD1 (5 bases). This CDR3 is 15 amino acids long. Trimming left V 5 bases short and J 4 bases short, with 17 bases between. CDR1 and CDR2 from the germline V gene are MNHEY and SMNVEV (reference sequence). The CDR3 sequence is CASSAYQGSVTEAFF. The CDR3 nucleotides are TGTGCCAGCAGTGCATATCAGGGAAGTGTCACTGAAGCTTTCTTT.

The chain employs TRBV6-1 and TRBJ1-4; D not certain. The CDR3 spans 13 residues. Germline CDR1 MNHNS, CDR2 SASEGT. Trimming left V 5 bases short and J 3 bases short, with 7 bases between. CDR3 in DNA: TGTGCCAGCAGTAGTACAGCTAATGAAAAACTGTTTTTT. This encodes CASSSTANEKLFF.

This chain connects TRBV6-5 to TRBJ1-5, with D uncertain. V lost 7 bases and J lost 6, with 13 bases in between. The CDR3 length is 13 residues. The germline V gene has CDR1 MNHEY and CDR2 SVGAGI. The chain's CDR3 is CASTFQPGQPQHF. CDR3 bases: TGTGCCAGCACATTCCAGCCGGGTCAGCCCCAGCATTTT.

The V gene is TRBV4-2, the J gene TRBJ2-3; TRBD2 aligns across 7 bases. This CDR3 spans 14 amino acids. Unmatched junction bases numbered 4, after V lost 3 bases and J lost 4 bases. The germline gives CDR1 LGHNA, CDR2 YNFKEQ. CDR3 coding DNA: TGTGCCAGCAGCCAGAGACTAGCCTCAGATACGCAGTATTTT. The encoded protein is CASSQRLASDTQYF.

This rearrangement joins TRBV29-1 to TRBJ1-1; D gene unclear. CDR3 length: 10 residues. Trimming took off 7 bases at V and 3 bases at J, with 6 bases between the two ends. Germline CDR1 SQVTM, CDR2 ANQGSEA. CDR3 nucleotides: TGCAGCGGCGGTTACACTGAAGCTTTCTTT. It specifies CSGGYTEAFF.